The 29 T cell receptor beta chains below come from one sample, sequenced in a study of T cell responses to AZD1222 COVID-19 vaccine. Profiled with immunoSEQ multiplex PCR; TCRdb holds only in-frame clones, not every one. This sample yields some 150,000 clones, of which 90% are seen a single time; 1.8% belongs to the top ten. Sample: peripheral blood, taken on day 0 of AZD1222 vaccination. The source is an adult in good health.

This chain uses TRBV5-4 with TRBJ2-1, with D unresolved. The V end was cut by 4 bases, the J end by 3 bases, with 5 bases between. CDR1 is SGHNT, CDR2 YYREEE, per germline (reference sequence). This CDR3 region has 12 residues. The CDR3 sequence is CASSEYYNEQFF. The DNA for the CDR3 is TGTGCCAGCAGCGAGTACTACAATGAGCAGTTCTTC.

This clone was counted between two and nine times. The chain links TRBV6-5 to TRBJ1-6; D is uncertain. V was clipped by 5 bases and J by 0 bases, with 8 bases between them. The CDR3 has 15 residues. Germline assignment: CDR1 MNHEY and CDR2 SVGAGI. In nucleotides, the CDR3 is TGTGCCAGCAGTCGGGGAAGCTCCTATAATTCACCCCTCCACTTT. Protein product: CASSRGSSYNSPLHF.

The chain uses TRBV2 and TRBJ2-7; tentative D call: TRBD2 (6 bases). Germline V gene lookup returns CDR1 SNHLY and CDR2 FYNNEI. V gave up 6 bases and J gave up 4 bases, with 19 bases separating them. This CDR3 comprises 15 residues. The CDR3 DNA is TGTGCCAGCAGCGGGGACTCCACGTCCCCGTACGAGCAGTACTTC. Its protein product is CASSGDSTSPYEQYF.

This clone has more than one count but fewer than ten. The chain uses TRBV6-1 and TRBJ1-3; D unclear. Germline V gene data show CDR1 as MNHNS and CDR2 as SASEGT. This CDR3 is 14 amino acids long. The V and J ends lost 1 base and 0 bases respectively, with 4 bases between them. The CDR3: CASSEGGSGNTIYF. The CDR3 DNA sequence: TGTGCCAGCAGTGAAGGGGGCTCTGGAAACACCATATATTTT.

The rearrangement joins TRBV2 to TRBJ1-5; the D gene is possibly TRBD1 (5 bases). V lost 4 bases, J lost 2 bases, and 12 bases lay in between. The CDR3 sequence is 15 residues long. The germline V gene encodes CDR1 SNHLY and CDR2 FYNNEI. Written as DNA, the CDR3 is TGTGCCAGCAGTGGCACCGTAGGGGGCAATCAGCCCCAGCATTTT. This gives the protein CASSGTVGGNQPQHF. Full variable domain (outside the CDR3, taken from reference TRBV2 and TRBJ1-5): EPEVTQTPSHQVTQMGQEVILRCVPISNHLYFYWYRQILGQKVEFLVSFYNNEISEKSEIFDDQFSVERPDGSNFTLKIRSTKLEDSAMYFCASSGTVGGNQPQHFGDGTRLSIL.

The gene calls are TRBV28 and TRBJ1-2; perhaps TRBD1 as D (6 bases). V was trimmed by 3 bases and J by 7 bases, leaving 18 bases between them. Germline lookup yields CDR1 MDHEN and CDR2 SYDVKM. CDR3 length: 15 amino acids. The CDR3 reads CASSFPPAQGFGYTF. The CDR3 DNA reads TGTGCCAGCAGTTTCCCCCCCGCACAGGGATTTGGCTACACCTTC.

The gene calls are TRBV15 and TRBJ2-2; D gene uncertain. This CDR3 spans 13 amino acids. The V gene's germline CDR1 is LNHNV and CDR2 YYDKDF (reference sequence). V lost 3 bases and J 3 bases, leaving 5 bases between the germline ends. The CDR3 region has the DNA TGTGCCACCAGCAGCAGCTACACCGGGGAGCTGTTTTTT. Translated: CATSSSYTGELFF.

There are a few counts of this clone. V usage is TRBV18 and J usage is TRBJ1-1; D remains unclear. The germline V gene encodes CDR1 KGHSH and CDR2 LQKENI. V lost 5 bases to trimming and J lost 0 bases, with 13 bases between them. There are 15 residues in the CDR3. CDR3 in DNA: TGTGCCAGCTCATCAAAGACAAGTATGAACACTGAAGCTTTCTTT. It encodes CASSSKTSMNTEAFF.

This chain joins TRBV3-1 (or the pseudogene TRBV3-2) and TRBJ1-2, with 9 bases that match TRBD1. The junction had 6 bases not matched to a gene; V was cut back by 2 bases and J by 5 bases. Germline V lookup: CDR1 LGHDT, CDR2 YNNKEL (reference sequence). The CDR3 extends over 15 amino acids. CDR3 DNA sequence: TGTGCCAGCAGCCAAAGGTTTGGACAGGGGTATGGCTACACCTTC. Translated, it gives CASSQRFGQGYGYTF.

The chain is built from TRBV3-1 (or the pseudogene TRBV3-2) and TRBJ1-4, with TRBD1 as a possible D gene (5 bases). Between the trimmed V and J ends, which lost 3 bases and 5 bases, there was a span of 13 bases. Per germline, CDR1 LGHDT and CDR2 YNNKEL (reference sequence). The CDR3 length is 15 residues. CDR3 sequence reads: CASSHSGTQNEKLFF. CDR3 nucleotide sequence: TGTGCCAGCAGCCATTCTGGGACTCAGAATGAAAAACTGTTTTTT.

The rearrangement uses TRBV4-2 and TRBJ1-4; TRBD1 matches 10 bases. Looked up from germline, CDR1 is LGHNA and CDR2 is YNFKEQ. V gave up 0 bases and J gave up 5 bases; unmatched junction bases: 3. CDR3 size: 16 residues. The CDR3 loop is CASSQEATGGNEKLFF. CDR3 nucleotides: TGTGCCAGCAGCCAAGAAGCGACAGGGGGCAATGAAAAACTGTTTTTT.

The V call is TRBV27, the J call TRBJ2-7, with D perhaps matching TRBD1 (6 bases). Trimming removed 5 bases from V and 3 bases from J, with 20 bases in between. In germline, CDR1 is MNHEY, CDR2 SMNVEV (reference sequence). CDR3 size: 16 residues. For the CDR3, the DNA is TGTGCCAGCAGTGGAAGTGCAGGGGCGATATTCTACGAGCAGTACTTC. This translates into CASSGSAGAIFYEQYF.

CDR3 DNA sequence: TGTGCCAGCAGCTTACCCGGGACAGAGAATGAAAAACTGTTTTTT. This codes for CASSLPGTENEKLFF. The V call is TRBV7-9, the J call TRBJ1-4; 7 nucleotides line up with TRBD1. The V gene end was trimmed by 2 bases and the J gene end by 5 bases; junction bases not matched to a gene: 5. The CDR3 extends over 15 amino acids. The germline CDR1 and CDR2 sequences are SEHNR and FQNEAQ (reference sequence).

The rearrangement uses TRBV7-3 and TRBJ2-4; perhaps TRBD1 as D (5 bases). This CDR3 region has 14 residues. Germline CDR1 reads SGHTA; CDR2 reads FQGTGA. Between the trimmed V and J ends, which lost 5 bases and 2 bases, there was a span of 10 bases. CDR3 nucleotides: TGTGCCAGCAGCCCCCAGGGATCCAAAAACATTCAGTACTTC. It translates to CASSPQGSKNIQYF.

The genes are TRBV10-3 and TRBJ2-7; D may be TRBD1 (5 bases). Germline V gene sequence: CDR1 ENHRY, CDR2 SYGVKD. Trimming removed 3 bases from V and 3 bases from J, with 18 bases in between. The CDR3 has 16 amino acids. The CDR3 DNA reads TGTGCCATCAGTGATGAGCTAAGGACACCCCTCTACGAGCAGTACTTC. This sequence encodes CAISDELRTPLYEQYF.

The chain couples TRBV6-2 or TRBV6-3 to TRBJ1-1; the D gene is possibly TRBD1 (5 bases). The CDR3 covers 14 residues. V was clipped by 2 bases and J by 1 base, with 8 bases between them. Germline loops: CDR1 MNHEY, CDR2 SVGEGT. The CDR3 bases are TGTGCCAGCAGTTACAGGGGTGCGAACACTGAAGCTTTCTTT. The encoded protein is CASSYRGANTEAFF.

The rearrangement joins TRBV19 to TRBJ1-2; weak D call: TRBD1 (6 bases). V gave up 6 bases and J gave up 8 bases, with 13 bases separating them. Germline V gives CDR1 LNHDA, CDR2 SQIVND (reference sequence). This CDR3 is built from 12 residues. The CDR3 DNA follows: TGTGCCAGTAGGGACAGAGCTGCCGGCTACACCTTC. It yields the protein CASRDRAAGYTF.

The chain carries TRBV5-6 and TRBJ1-1; 9 nucleotides agree with TRBD1. The CDR3 sequence is 13 residues long. The ends lost 6 bases at V and 8 bases at J; junction bases unmatched: 8. The germline CDR1 and CDR2 sequences are SGHDT and YYEEEE. CDR3: CASTGDRVTEAFF. Written as DNA, the CDR3 is TGTGCCAGCACCGGGGACAGGGTAACCGAAGCTTTCTTT.

The rearrangement links TRBV7-8 to TRBJ1-1, with D uncertain. The CDR3 is made up of 13 amino acids. Germline V gives CDR1 SGHVS, CDR2 FQNEAQ. Between the trimmed V and J ends, which lost 5 bases and 9 bases, there was a span of 16 bases. CDR3 DNA sequence: TGTGCCAGCAGCACCGCGGTTGGGAGGCAAGCTTTCTTT. Its protein is CASSTAVGRQAFF.

With regard to this clone: The same CDR3 can be traced to other DNA sequences in this sample. The rearrangement links TRBV6-5 to TRBJ2-6, with D perhaps TRBD2 (5 bases). Deletions cut 3 bases from V and 0 bases from J, with 6 bases between. The CDR3 runs 15 residues. In germline, CDR1 is MNHEY, CDR2 SVGAGI. CDR3 residues: CASSYRDSGANVLTF. In nucleotides, the CDR3 is TGTGCCAGCAGTTATCGGGACTCTGGGGCCAACGTCCTGACTTTC.

This clone was seen once. The chain recombines TRBV7-9 with TRBJ1-2; D remains ambiguous. The germline V gene encodes CDR1 SEHNR and CDR2 FQNEAQ (reference sequence). The CDR3 loop spans 14 amino acids. V lost 1 base, J lost 3 bases, and 9 bases lay in between. The DNA for the CDR3 is TGTGCCAGCAGCTTAGGAGGGTGGGACTATGGCTACACCTTC. This translates into CASSLGGWDYGYTF. Using reference TRBV7-9 and TRBJ1-2 for the parts outside the CDR3, the full variable domain is DTGVSQNPRHKITKRGQNVTFRCDPISEHNRLYWYRQTLGQGPEFLTYFQNEAQLEKSRLLSDRFSAERPKGSFSTLEIQRTEQGDSAMYLCASSLGGWDYGYTFGSGTRLTVV.

This chain links TRBV14 with TRBJ2-3; D unclear. The CDR3 is made up of 15 amino acids. V shed 1 base and J shed 1 base, with 9 bases lying between them. Looked up from germline, CDR1 is SGHDN and CDR2 is FVKESK. In DNA, the CDR3 is TGTGCCAGCAGCCAAGGGGGAACCCGCACAGATACGCAGTATTTT. Translation: CASSQGGTRTDTQYF.

The CDR3 DNA is TGTGCCAGCAGTTACCGGACCTCTGGAAACACCATATATTTT. It encodes CASSYRTSGNTIYF. The chain is built from TRBV6-5 and TRBJ1-3; no clear D gene. The germline V and J ends were trimmed by 2 bases and 0 bases, with 5 bases remaining between them. Germline values: CDR1 MNHEY, CDR2 SVGAGI. The CDR3 length is 14 residues.

The genes are TRBV6-6 and TRBJ2-5; D not resolved. The V gene's germline CDR1 is MNHNY and CDR2 SVGAGI (reference sequence). The CDR3 spans 15 residues. Between the trimmed V and J ends, which lost 6 bases and 2 bases, there was a span of 16 bases. The CDR3 bases are TGTGCCAGCAGGTCACAAGGATTTTGGCAAGAGACCCAGTACTTC. It encodes CASRSQGFWQETQYF.

This chain uses TRBV3-1 (or the pseudogene TRBV3-2) with TRBJ2-7, with 11 bases lining up with TRBD2. The V gene end was trimmed by 3 bases and the J gene end by 3 bases; junction bases not matched to a gene: 1. Looked up from germline, CDR1 is LGHDT and CDR2 is YNNKEL (reference sequence). This CDR3 contains 14 residues. The CDR3 loop reads CASSQGLAVYEQYF. CDR3 bases: TGTGCCAGCAGCCAGGGACTAGCGGTCTACGAGCAGTACTTC.

The table lists this clone with a few counts. This chain uses TRBV29-1 with TRBJ2-3; D perhaps matches TRBD2 (6 bases). Trimming stripped 4 bases from V and 0 bases from J, with 14 bases between. Germline lookup yields CDR1 SQVTM and CDR2 ANQGSEA. CDR3 size: 15 residues. The CDR3 bases are TGCAGCGTTGTAATTGCTAGCGCTAGCACAGATACGCAGTATTTT. It codes for CSVVIASASTDTQYF.

The V and J genes are TRBV24-1 and TRBJ2-5; 8 bases map to TRBD2. Looked up from germline, CDR1 is KGHDR and CDR2 is SFDVKD. This CDR3 has 15 amino acids. The V and J ends lost 4 bases and 7 bases, in that order; junction bases with no gene match: 10. The CDR3 bases are TGTGCCACCAGTGACCCCCGGGGGGGCGCGGTGACCCAGTACTTC. Its translation is CATSDPRGGAVTQYF.

This chain connects TRBV6-5 to TRBJ1-1; 9 bases match TRBD1. This CDR3 is built from 14 residues. Germline V lookup: CDR1 MNHEY, CDR2 SVGAGI. Unmatched junction bases numbered 6, after V lost 5 bases and J lost 5 bases. The CDR3 DNA sequence: TGTGCCAGCAGTAAACAGGGGGCGCCTACTGAAGCTTTCTTT. It encodes CASSKQGAPTEAFF.

The chain combines TRBV19 with TRBJ1-5, with a tentative D call TRBD1 (5 bases). Germline lookup yields CDR1 LNHDA and CDR2 SQIVND (reference sequence). The length of the CDR3 is 13 residues. Trimming removed 9 bases from V and 7 bases from J, with 16 bases in between. The CDR3 region has the DNA TGTGCCAGCCGGGCAGGGTTTGGCCAGCCCCAGCATTTT. Translation gives CASRAGFGQPQHF.